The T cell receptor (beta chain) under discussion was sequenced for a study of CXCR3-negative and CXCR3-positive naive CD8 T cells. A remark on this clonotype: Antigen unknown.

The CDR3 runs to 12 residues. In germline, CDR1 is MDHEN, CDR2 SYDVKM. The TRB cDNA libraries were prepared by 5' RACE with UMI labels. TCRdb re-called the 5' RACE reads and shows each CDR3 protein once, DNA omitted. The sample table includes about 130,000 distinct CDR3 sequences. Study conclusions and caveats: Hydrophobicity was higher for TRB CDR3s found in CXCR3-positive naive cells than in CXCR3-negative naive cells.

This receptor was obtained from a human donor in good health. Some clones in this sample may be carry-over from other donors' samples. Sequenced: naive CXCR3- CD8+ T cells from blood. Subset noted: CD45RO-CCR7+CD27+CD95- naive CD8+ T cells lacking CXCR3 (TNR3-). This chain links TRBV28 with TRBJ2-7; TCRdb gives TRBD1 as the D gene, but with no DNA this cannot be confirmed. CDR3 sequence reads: CASSFWGVEQYF.